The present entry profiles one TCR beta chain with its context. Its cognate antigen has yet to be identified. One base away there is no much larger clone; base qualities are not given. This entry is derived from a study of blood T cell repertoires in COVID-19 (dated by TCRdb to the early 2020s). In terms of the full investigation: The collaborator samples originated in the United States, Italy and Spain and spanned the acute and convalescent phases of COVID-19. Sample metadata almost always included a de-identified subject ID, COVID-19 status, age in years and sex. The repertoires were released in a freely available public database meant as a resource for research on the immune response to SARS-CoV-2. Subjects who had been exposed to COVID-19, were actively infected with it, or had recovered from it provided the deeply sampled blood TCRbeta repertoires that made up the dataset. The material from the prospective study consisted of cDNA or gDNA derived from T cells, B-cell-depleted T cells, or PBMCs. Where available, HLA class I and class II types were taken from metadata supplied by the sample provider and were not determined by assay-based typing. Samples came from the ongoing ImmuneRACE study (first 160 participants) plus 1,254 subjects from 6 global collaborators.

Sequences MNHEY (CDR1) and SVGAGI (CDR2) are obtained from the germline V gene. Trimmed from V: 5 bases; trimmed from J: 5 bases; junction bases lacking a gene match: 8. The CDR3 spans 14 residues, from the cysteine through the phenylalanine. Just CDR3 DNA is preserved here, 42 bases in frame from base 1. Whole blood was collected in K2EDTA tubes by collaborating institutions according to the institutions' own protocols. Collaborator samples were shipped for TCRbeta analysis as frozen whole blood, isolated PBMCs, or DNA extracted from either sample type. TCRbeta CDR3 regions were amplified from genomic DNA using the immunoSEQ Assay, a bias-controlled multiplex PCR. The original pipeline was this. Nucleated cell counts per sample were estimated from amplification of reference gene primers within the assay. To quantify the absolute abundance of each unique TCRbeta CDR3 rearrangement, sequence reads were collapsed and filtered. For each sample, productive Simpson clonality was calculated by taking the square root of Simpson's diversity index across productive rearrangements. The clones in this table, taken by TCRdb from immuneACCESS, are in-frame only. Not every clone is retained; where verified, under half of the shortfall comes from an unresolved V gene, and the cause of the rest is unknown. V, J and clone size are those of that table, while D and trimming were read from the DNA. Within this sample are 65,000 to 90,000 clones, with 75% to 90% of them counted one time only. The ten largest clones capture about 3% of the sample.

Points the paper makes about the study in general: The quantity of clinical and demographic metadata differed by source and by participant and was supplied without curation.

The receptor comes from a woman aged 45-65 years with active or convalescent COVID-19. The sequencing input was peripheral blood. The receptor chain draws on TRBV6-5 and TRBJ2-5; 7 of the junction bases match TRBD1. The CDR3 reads CASSLDRVPETQYF. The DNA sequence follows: TGTGCCAGCAGTCTAGACAGGGTGCCCGAGACCCAGTACTTC.